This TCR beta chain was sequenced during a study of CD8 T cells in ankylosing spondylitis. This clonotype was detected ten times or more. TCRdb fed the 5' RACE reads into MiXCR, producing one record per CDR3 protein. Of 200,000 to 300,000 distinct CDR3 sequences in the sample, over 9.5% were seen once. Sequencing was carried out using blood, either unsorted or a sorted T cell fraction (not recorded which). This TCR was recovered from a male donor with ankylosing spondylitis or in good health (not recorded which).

This CDR3 is CASSYSRWNTEAFF. CDR3 DNA sequence: TGTGCCAGCAGTTACTCGAGGTGGAACACTGAAGCTTTCTTT. V usage is TRBV6-5 and J usage is TRBJ1-1; D is unresolved. The length of the CDR3 is 14 residues. The germline V and J ends were trimmed by 0 bases and 1 base, with 6 bases remaining between them. Germline V gives CDR1 MNHEY, CDR2 SVGAGI.